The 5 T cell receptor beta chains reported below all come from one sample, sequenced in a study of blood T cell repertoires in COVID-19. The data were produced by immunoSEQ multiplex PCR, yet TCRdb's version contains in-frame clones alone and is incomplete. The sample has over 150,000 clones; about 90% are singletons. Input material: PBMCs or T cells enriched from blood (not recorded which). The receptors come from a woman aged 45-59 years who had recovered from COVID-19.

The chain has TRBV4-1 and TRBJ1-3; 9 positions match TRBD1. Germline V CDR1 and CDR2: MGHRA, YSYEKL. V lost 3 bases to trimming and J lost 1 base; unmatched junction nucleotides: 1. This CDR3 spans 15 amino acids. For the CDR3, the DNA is TGCGCCAGCAGCCATGGGACAGGGTCTGGAAACACCATATATTTT. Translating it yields CASSHGTGSGNTIYF.

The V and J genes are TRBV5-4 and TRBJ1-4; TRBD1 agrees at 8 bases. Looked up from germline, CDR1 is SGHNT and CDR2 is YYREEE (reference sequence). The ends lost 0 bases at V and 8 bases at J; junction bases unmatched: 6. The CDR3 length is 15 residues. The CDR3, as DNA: TGTGCCAGCAGCTTGGCCGGGGACAGGTCCGAAAAACTGTTTTTT. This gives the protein CASSLAGDRSEKLFF.

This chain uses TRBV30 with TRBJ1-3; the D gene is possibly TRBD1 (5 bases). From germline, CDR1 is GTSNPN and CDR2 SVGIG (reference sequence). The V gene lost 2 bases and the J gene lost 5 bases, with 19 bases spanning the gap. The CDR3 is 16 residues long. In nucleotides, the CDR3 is TGTGCCTGGAGTCCCAGCCGGACACTATGGCGAAACACCATATATTTT. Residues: CAWSPSRTLWRNTIYF.

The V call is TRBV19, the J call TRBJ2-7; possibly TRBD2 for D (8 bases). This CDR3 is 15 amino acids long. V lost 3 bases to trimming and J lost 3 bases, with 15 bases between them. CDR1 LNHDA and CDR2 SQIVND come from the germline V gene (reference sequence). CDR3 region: CASSIREGALYEQYF. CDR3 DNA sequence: TGTGCCAGTAGTATCCGGGAGGGGGCCCTCTACGAGCAGTACTTC.

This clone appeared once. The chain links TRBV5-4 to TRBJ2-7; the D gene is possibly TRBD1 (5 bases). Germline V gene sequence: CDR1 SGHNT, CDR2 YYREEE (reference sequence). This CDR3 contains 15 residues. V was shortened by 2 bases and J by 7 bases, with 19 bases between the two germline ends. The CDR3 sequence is CASSFGPGNLREQYF. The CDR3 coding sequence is TGTGCCAGCAGCTTTGGGCCAGGGAATCTGAGAGAGCAGTACTTC.